Below, 11 T cell receptor beta chains from the same sample are listed, as sequenced in a study of a mutant IDH1 vaccine in newly diagnosed glioma. Sequenced by immunoSEQ multiplex PCR; TCRdb stores in-frame clones only, minus some. The repertoire has tens of thousands of clones, roughly 85% of them found once; the top ten carry over 0.6%. Time point specified: week 23, last vaccination. Alongside topical imiquimod, each dose of vaccine comprised 300 ug of mutant IDH1 20-mer peptide. The antigens of these receptors remain unknown. Sequencing was performed on PBMCs, taken from a glioma patient whose treatment included an IDH1 peptide vaccine. These receptors were obtained from a woman aged 50 to 65 with glioma.

The V call is TRBV30, the J call TRBJ2-2, with TRBD2 matching 13 bases. The CDR3 length is 15 residues. The V gene end was trimmed by 3 bases and the J gene end by 6 bases; junction bases not matched to a gene: 4. Germline CDR1 and CDR2: GTSNPN and SVGIG (reference sequence). The CDR3 nucleotides are TGTGCCTGGAGCGGACTAGCGGGAGACGCCGGGGAGCTGTTTTTT. Amino acids: CAWSGLAGDAGELFF.

This chain connects TRBV4-1 to TRBJ1-6, with D possibly TRBD1 on 5 matching bases. The germline V and J ends were trimmed by 1 base and 10 bases, with 5 bases remaining between them. Germline assignment: CDR1 MGHRA and CDR2 YSYEKL. The CDR3 has 12 amino acids. CDR3 sequence reads: CASSQGGSPLHF. CDR3 in DNA: TGCGCCAGCAGCCAAGGGGGGTCACCCCTCCACTTT.

The J gene is TRBJ2-3, the V gene TRBV9; 11 nucleotides match TRBD2. J was trimmed by 4 bases and V by 2 bases; bases with no gene match: 3. Germline values: CDR1 SGDLS, CDR2 YYNGEE. The CDR3 runs to 15 residues. The CDR3 DNA follows: TGTGCCAGCAGCGTCTCTAGCGGGAGGTCAGATACGCAGTATTTT. Its protein product is CASSVSSGRSDTQYF.

The chain combines TRBV28 with TRBJ1-2, with 10 positions matching TRBD1. The V gene end was trimmed by 2 bases and the J gene end by 6 bases; junction bases not matched to a gene: 6. The length of the CDR3 is 15 residues. From germline, CDR1 is MDHEN and CDR2 SYDVKM. The CDR3 bases are TGTGCCAGCAGTTTAGGACAGGGGGGGTTGGATGGCTACACCTTC. This sequence encodes CASSLGQGGLDGYTF.

This clone was counted between two and nine times. This sequence joins TRBV30 and TRBJ1-2; possibly TRBD1 for D (5 bases). CDR3 length: 13 amino acids. V lost 3 bases to trimming and J lost 3 bases, with 11 bases between them. Looked up from germline, CDR1 is GTSNPN and CDR2 is SVGIG (reference sequence). The CDR3 region is CAWSPRGYYGYTF. For the CDR3, the DNA is TGTGCCTGGAGCCCGCGGGGGTACTATGGCTACACCTTC.

V and J are TRBV6-4 and TRBJ2-1; D is possibly TRBD1 (5 bases). Trimming removed 4 bases from V and 8 bases from J, with 12 bases in between. In germline, CDR1 is MRHNA, CDR2 SNTAGT. The CDR3 covers 13 residues. CDR3 in amino acids: CASSGQLSHEQFF. DNA of the CDR3: TGTGCCAGCAGTGGACAGCTTTCTCATGAGCAGTTCTTC.

As concerns this clone: Mismatch with germline at one junction end may stem from a read error. Other DNA sequences of this sample code for an identical CDR3. This chain links TRBV19 with TRBJ1-4; 8 nucleotides align to TRBD1. The CDR3 runs 14 residues. CDR1 is LNHDA, CDR2 SQIVND, per germline (reference sequence). The chain's CDR3 is CASSIQGASEKLFF. CDR3 nucleotides: TGCGCCAGTAGTATTCAGGGGGCGAGTGAAAAACTGTTTTTT.

This rearrangement joins TRBV2 to TRBJ2-5, with D possibly TRBD1 on 6 matching bases. CDR1 and CDR2 (germline): SNHLY, FYNNEI. This CDR3 is 18 amino acids long. V lost 2 bases, J lost 0 bases, and 19 bases lay in between. The CDR3 nucleotides read TGTGCCAGCAGTGAAACGGTGGCAGGGGCGCCAAACCAAGAGACCCAGTACTTC. Its protein is CASSETVAGAPNQETQYF.

This sequence joins TRBV2 and TRBJ2-3; TRBD1 matches 8 bases. The CDR3 is 15 amino acids. Per germline, CDR1 SNHLY and CDR2 FYNNEI. V lost 6 bases to trimming and J lost 1 base; unmatched junction nucleotides: 6. This chain's CDR3 is CASSSGGAGTDTQYF. The CDR3, as DNA: TGTGCCAGCAGCTCAGGGGGCGCGGGCACAGATACGCAGTATTTT.

The gene calls are TRBV21-1 and TRBJ2-5; the table calls TRBD1, which could not be checked here. TRBV21-1 is a known pseudogene. The CDR3 length is 13 residues. The CDR3 loop reads CASSPDSQETQYF. The CDR3 nucleotides read TGTGCCAGCAGCCCGGACAGTCAAGAGACCCAGTACTTC.

The chain has TRBV2 and TRBJ2-3, with 7 bases matching TRBD1. Germline V gives CDR1 SNHLY, CDR2 FYNNEI. V trimming: 2 bases; J trimming: 3 bases; junction bases outside the gene matches: 2. The CDR3 contains 14 residues. The CDR3 sequence: CASSERGRTDTQYF. The CDR3 bases are TGTGCCAGCAGTGAAAGGGGGCGGACAGATACGCAGTATTTT.